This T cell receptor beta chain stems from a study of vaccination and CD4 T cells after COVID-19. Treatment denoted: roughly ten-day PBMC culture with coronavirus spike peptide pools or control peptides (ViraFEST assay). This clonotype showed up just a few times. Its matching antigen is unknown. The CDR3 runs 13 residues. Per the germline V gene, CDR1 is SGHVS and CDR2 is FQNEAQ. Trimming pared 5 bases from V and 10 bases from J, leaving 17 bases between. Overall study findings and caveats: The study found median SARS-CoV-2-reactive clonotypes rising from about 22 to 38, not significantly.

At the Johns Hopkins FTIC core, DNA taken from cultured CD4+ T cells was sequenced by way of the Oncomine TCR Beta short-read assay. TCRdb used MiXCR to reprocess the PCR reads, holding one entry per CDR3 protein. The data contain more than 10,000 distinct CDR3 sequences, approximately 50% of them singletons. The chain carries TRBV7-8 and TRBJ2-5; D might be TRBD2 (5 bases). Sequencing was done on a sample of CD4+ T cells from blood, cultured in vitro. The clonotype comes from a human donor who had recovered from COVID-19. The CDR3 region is CASSRLTGGDQYF. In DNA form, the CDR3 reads TGTGCCAGCAGCCGACTGACTGGAGGAGACCAGTACTTC.